The subject of this entry is one TCR beta chain. Its antigen is currently not known. Library prep was done by the immunoSEQ multiplex PCR assay. For the multiplex PCR, a mixture combining 60 forward primers for TCR Vbeta segments and 13 reverse primers for TCR Jbeta segments was used. A multiplex PCR assay on genomic DNA amplified the CDR3 region of rearranged TCR beta genes. On the Illumina HiSeq System, the amplified TCR beta libraries were sequenced as 87-base-pair reads. The study's own analysis went as follows. Across the 700 or so repertoires, a later analysis counted some 81 million unique TCR beta chains, 9.5 million to 13 million of which were shared by at least two donors. A nearest-neighbor algorithm error-corrected the raw reads and collapsed the reads into unique sequences, merging closely related sequences to remove PCR and sequencing errors. To assign V, D and J gene segments, CDR3 sequences were aligned to IMGT reference sequences. For a sequence to be retained, at least a six-nucleotide match to both a V gene segment and a J gene segment was required. Rearrangements were called productive when the CDR3 lacked stop codons and stayed in frame with V and J; all others were non-productive. CDR3 was defined by IMGT convention, running from the second conserved V-encoded cysteine to the conserved J-encoded phenylalanine. Sequences without an unambiguous match to a single V gene segment were excluded from the earlier analysis of 587 of the donors. In an earlier analysis of 450 to 700 of the donors, V segments were called functional above 56.7% productive rearrangements and were called segregating when the between-donor standard deviation exceeded 5%. A statistical classification framework was built to diagnose cytomegalovirus status from the catalog of TCR beta chain sequences. V and J gene assignment, in a later analysis, came from comparing TCR nucleotide sequences with IMGT/GENE-DB human TR gene sequences. The TCRdist pipeline was used in a later analysis to assign CDR3 sequences and most-parsimonious VDJ recombination scenarios. In a later analysis, each TCR beta chain was defined by its CDR3 amino acid sequence together with its V-gene family, and reads lacking a unique V-gene family were excluded. A later analysis removed 592 highly shared, low-generation-probability nucleotide sequences to deal with suspected cross-contamination and a sequencing artifact. In a later analysis, a clonal expansion index was calculated for each public chain from normalized within-repertoire ranks of inferred template counts. A later analysis computed generation probabilities with a VDJ recombination model fitted to out-of-frame rearrangements, and checked the results against IGoR. In a later analysis, hypergeometric tests were used to score TCR-TCR, TCR-HLA and TCR-CMV co-occurrence, with a repertoire-size bias correction applied to TCR pairs. In a later analysis, false discovery rates were estimated by permuting HLA or CMV assignments 20 times. In a later analysis, co-occurring TCRs were grouped using DBSCAN, and TCRdist sequence similarity was added for clustering within HLA-allele-positive subsets. Repertoires with fewer than 30,000 or more than 120,000 public chains, plus five repertoires with anomalous nucleotide sharing, were excluded from co-occurrence clustering. Imported from immuneACCESS, the table was reduced by TCRdb to in-frame sequences with V and J called. These copies leave out some clones; in studies compared against another copy, an unresolved V gene accounts for under half, and the cause of the remainder is not known. The V and J calls and the clone size are those of that table, but D and trimming were determined from the DNA. The sample's clone listing holds roughly 120,000 clones. The ten largest clonotypes hold approximately 0.99% of the sample.

From a lookup of the germline V gene (reference sequence), CDR1 and CDR2 are MNHEY and SMNVEV. Cut back by 4 bases and 4 bases, the V and J ends lie 17 bases apart. The CDR3 has 16 amino acids, counting the end cysteine and phenylalanine. Only the CDR3 region is kept as DNA, spanning 48 bases read in frame from base 1. The data were obtained in a study of cytomegalovirus exposure and HLA in healthy donors listed by TCRdb under 2017. For context, the study as a whole: In an earlier analysis of several hundred of the donors, 250 to 350 Gb of sequence data and some 100 million unique TCR beta sequences from about 190 million T cells were reported. An early release covering about 600 HLA-typed donors comprised approximately 290 gigabases of sequencing data and around 86 million unique TCR sequences. A separate validation cohort of approximately 120 different subjects was used in addition to the 666-subject first cohort. The study aimed to test whether signatures of past pathogen exposure could be identified by cataloging public T cell receptors. The number of typed donors differed by locus: roughly 629-640 for A, B, C, DRB1 and DQB1; approximately 520 for DQA1; approximately 600 for DPA1; and 400 to 480 for DPB1. Among the roughly 400 genotyped donors, around 81% belonged to the genetic ancestry cluster associated with self-reported Caucasian donors. A later analysis re-examined previously published TCR beta repertoires from roughly 720 donors and added high-resolution HLA genotyping to investigate patterns of TCR occurrence. Among some 400 genotyped donors of the cohort, an average of 235,054 unique TCR beta nucleotide sequences were sequenced per donor, roughly 20% of them non-productive. Class I and class II HLA loci were covered by the typing at four-digit resolution. The study combined high-throughput TCR immunosequencing, statistical association of individual TCRs with disease status, and machine learning to predict cytomegalovirus infection status. The study profiled the T cell repertoires of hundreds of subjects by immunosequencing and related them to cytomegalovirus serostatus. A handful of DR-DQ haplotypes were handled as single units for association and clustering because linkage in the cohort was strong. Donor age, sex, ethnicity and CMV serostatus were compiled together with the repertoire data. To decide whether each TCR beta V gene segment behaved as functional or pseudogenic, an earlier analysis of nearly 600 of the donors relied on high-throughput TCR beta sequencing. The later analysis used no new phenotypic data to find candidate immune exposures, relying instead on TCR beta sequences and their occurrence across donors. Every repertoire in the discovery cohort had been generated on one and the same sequencing platform. Genome-wide SNP genotypes for about 65% of the 666 donors were used in a later genetic analysis, which treated that subset as a discovery cohort. What the authors observed across the whole study: In vitro tests confirmed that a few of the cytomegalovirus-associated TCR beta chains recognize cytomegalovirus antigens. The study listed 150 to 200 TCR beta chains as associated with cytomegalovirus. In both the original and validation cohorts, the classifier was reported to diagnose cytomegalovirus status with high specificity and sensitivity. CMV serostatus was the only immune exposure information available for the cohort. When HLA alleles, especially DR and DQ, strongly co-occurred, TCR associations were difficult to assign to individual alleles. A further reported finding was that TCR beta sequences accurately predicted the HLA-A and HLA-B alleles for most subjects in the first cohort. Sequencing depth was assumed to be roughly uniform across donors in the presence/absence analyses, though that assumption may not hold. Because counts were too low, 15 to 20 rarely observed V segments, including chromosome 9 orphons, were left out of the earlier analysis of 500 to 650 of the donors. Most CMV-associated TCR beta chains appeared to be HLA-restricted in a later analysis, and the HLA associations seemed to be driven largely by CMV exposure. Linkage disequilibrium might explain the correlated functional status among segregating V segments, but an unknown experimental factor could not be ruled out. It was suggested by the authors that the approach could potentially be generalized to other disease states and immunological phenotypes. Several of the top co-occurrence clusters appeared to be linked to parvovirus B19, influenza, CMV and Epstein-Barr virus, according to a later analysis. Compared with the approximately 670-donor mean, donors in an Asian-associated ancestry cluster had fewer N-insertions in productive TCRs, according to a later genetic analysis. In a later analysis, the rate of TCR association differed among HLA loci, with DRB1 alleles having the most associated TCRs and HLA-C alleles having the fewest. A cluster of highly shared sequence variants was judged likely to represent a technical artifact of the sequencing pipeline. HLA typing was unavailable for some donors at each locus, so association tests used only the typed subset. A later genetic analysis associated a missense DCLRE1C variant with V-gene and J-gene trimming of TCR beta chains, and an independent cohort replicated the association. Most TCR sequences were observed very rarely across donors, whereas some public TCRs were present in many individuals. In an earlier analysis of a few hundred of the donors, most TCR beta V segments were observed in productive rearrangements about 90% or about 30% of the time, broadly matching IMGT annotations. Because the 87-base-pair reads could not distinguish some IMGT-functional V segments, including TRBV6-2 and TRBV6-3, those segments were excluded. In a later analysis, HLA-associated TCR beta chains were found to be more clonally expanded and to have lower generation probabilities than equally common non-associated chains. The cohort was sequenced for TCR beta chains only, and without alpha or paired-chain data the features that could be detected were limited. At a false discovery rate of 0.05, a later analysis linked 15,000 to 20,000 TCR beta sequences to specific HLA alleles.

In total, approximately 610 healthy bone marrow donors made up the cohort. Cohort members were all nominally healthy when sampled, although unrecorded immune exposures were likely present. The donor tested CMV seronegative and was one of the 352 seronegative cohort members. Each donor provided a peripheral blood sample, and peripheral blood mononuclear cells were used for TCR beta sequencing. The Qiagen DNeasy Blood Extraction Kit was used to extract genomic DNA from the blood cell samples. The source of this sequence is a young man in good health and CMV-seronegative. Sequenced input: PBMCs. The rearranged segments are TRBV27 and TRBJ1-3; tentative D gene TRBD1, with 5 bases matching. CDR3 protein: CASSSLGHAFGNTIYF. The nucleotide sequence is given as TGTGCCAGCAGTTCACTCGGACACGCTTTCGGAAACACCATATATTTT.